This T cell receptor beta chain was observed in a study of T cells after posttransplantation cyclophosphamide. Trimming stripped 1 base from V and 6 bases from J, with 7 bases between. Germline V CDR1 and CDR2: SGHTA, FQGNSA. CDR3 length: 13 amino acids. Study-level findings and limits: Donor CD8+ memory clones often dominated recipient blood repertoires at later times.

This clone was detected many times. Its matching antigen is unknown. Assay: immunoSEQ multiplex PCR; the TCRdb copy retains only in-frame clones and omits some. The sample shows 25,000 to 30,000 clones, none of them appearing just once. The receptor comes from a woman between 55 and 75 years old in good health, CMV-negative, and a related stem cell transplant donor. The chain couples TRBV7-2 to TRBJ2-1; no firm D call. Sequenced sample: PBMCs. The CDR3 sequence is CASSLDFRNEQFF. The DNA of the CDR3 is TGTGCCAGCAGCTTAGATTTTCGCAATGAGCAGTTCTTC.